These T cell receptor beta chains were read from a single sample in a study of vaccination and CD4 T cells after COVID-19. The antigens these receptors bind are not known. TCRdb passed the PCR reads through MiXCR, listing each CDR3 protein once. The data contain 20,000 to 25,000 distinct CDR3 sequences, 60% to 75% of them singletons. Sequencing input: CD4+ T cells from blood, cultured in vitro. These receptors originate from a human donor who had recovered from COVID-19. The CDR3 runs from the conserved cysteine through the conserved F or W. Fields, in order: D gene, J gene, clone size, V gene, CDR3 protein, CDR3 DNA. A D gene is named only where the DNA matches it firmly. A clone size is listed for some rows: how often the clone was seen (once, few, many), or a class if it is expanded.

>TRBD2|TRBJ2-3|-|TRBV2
CASRGNSGRSTDTQYF
TGTGCCAGCAGGGGGAACAGCGGGAGAAGCACAGATACGCAGTATTTT
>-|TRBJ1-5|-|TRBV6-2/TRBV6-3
CASSQGPLRNQPQHF
TGTGCCAGCAGCCAGGGGCCTCTCCGCAATCAGCCCCAGCATTTT
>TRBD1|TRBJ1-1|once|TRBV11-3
CASSYRGQAVSAFF
TGTGCCAGCAGCTACAGGGGACAGGCGGTTTCAGCTTTCTTT
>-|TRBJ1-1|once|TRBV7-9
CASSLQGMVNTEAFF
TGTGCCAGCAGCTTGCAGGGGATGGTGAACACTGAAGCTTTCTTT
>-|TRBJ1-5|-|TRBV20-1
CSAVRTLLSNQPQHF
TGCAGTGCCGTACGGACACTCCTTAGCAATCAGCCCCAGCATTTT
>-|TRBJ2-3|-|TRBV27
CASRLTGYPGDTQYF
TGTGCCAGCAGGCTCACCGGATATCCGGGAGATACGCAGTATTTT
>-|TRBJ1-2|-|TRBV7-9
CASSPRFSKIDYGYTF
TGTGCCAGCAGCCCCAGGTTTAGCAAGATTGATTATGGCTACACCTTC
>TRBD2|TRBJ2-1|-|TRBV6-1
CASSEALAGGFYNEQFF
TGTGCCAGCAGTGAAGCCCTAGCGGGGGGGTTCTACAATGAGCAGTTCTTC
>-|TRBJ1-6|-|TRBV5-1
CASSIRDLNSPLHF
TGCGCCAGCAGCATCCGGGACCTTAATTCACCCCTCCACTTT
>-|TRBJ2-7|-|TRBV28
CASSSGGREQYF
TGTGCCAGCAGTTCCGGGGGCCGCGAGCAGTACTTC
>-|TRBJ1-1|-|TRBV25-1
CASSEWGGGNTEAFF
TGTGCCAGCAGTGAATGGGGCGGGGGGAACACTGAAGCTTTCTTT
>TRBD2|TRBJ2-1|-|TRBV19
CASSRQSSGPYNEQFF
TGTGCCAGTAGTCGTCAATCTAGCGGGCCATACAATGAGCAGTTCTTC
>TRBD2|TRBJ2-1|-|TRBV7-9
CASSLPSGRTGSEQFF
TGTGCCAGCAGCCTCCCAAGCGGGAGGACGGGGAGTGAGCAGTTCTTC
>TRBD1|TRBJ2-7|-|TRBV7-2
CASSLKGTGAVYEQYF
TGTGCCAGCAGCTTAAAGGGGACAGGGGCCGTCTACGAGCAGTACTTC
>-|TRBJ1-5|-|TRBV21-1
CASSKVPSRNQPQHF
TGTGCCAGCAGCAAAGTCCCCAGTAGGAATCAGCCCCAGCATTTT
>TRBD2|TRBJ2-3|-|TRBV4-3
CARNGTSGDDTQYF
TGCGCCAGAAACGGGACTAGCGGGGACGATACGCAGTATTTT
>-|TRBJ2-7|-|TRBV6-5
CASSYSRGLMYEQYF
TGTGCCAGCAGTTACTCAAGGGGGTTAATGTACGAGCAGTACTTC
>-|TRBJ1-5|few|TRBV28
CASSLGVVSNQPQHF
TGTGCCAGCAGCCTCGGGGTCGTGAGCAATCAGCCCCAGCATTTT
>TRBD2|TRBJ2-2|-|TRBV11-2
CASSPPSTLAGATNTGELFF
TGTGCCAGCAGCCCACCCTCCACACTAGCGGGGGCTACGAACACCGGGGAGCTGTTTTTT
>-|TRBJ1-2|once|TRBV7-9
CASSQKGYGYTF
TGTGCCAGCAGCCAAAAAGGCTATGGCTACACCTTC
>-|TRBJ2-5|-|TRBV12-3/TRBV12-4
CASSPQGPGGTQYF
TGTGCCAGCAGTCCCCAGGGACCTGGGGGGACCCAGTACTTC
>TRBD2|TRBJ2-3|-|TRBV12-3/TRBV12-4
CASSSRRGVPDTQYF
TGTGCCAGCAGTTCCCGCCGGGGGGTTCCAGATACGCAGTATTTT
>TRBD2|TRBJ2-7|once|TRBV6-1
CAISERGAIYEQYF
TGTGCCATCAGTGAGCGGGGGGCCATCTACGAGCAGTACTTC
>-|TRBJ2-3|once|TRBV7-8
CASSLGGRDTQYF
TGTGCCAGCAGCTTAGGGGGAAGAGATACGCAGTATTTT
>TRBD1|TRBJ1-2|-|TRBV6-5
CASSLNDIQGSNYGYTF
TGTGCCAGCAGTTTAAATGACATACAGGGGTCGAACTATGGCTACACCTTC
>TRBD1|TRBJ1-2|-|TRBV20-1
CSARLRPRTGTNYGYTF
TGCAGTGCTAGACTAAGGCCTAGGACAGGGACCAACTATGGCTACACCTTC
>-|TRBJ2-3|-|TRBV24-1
CATSDSRGTDTQYF
TGTGCCACCAGTGATTCCAGAGGAACAGATACGCAGTATTTT
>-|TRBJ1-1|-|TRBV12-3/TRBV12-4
CASSPRGGGTEAFF
TGTGCCAGCAGCCCCAGAGGGGGTGGCACTGAAGCTTTCTTT
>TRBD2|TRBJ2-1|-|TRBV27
CASSGTSSYNEQFF
TGTGCCAGCAGTGGGACTAGCTCCTACAATGAGCAGTTCTTC
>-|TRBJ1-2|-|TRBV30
CACRPGPDYGYTF
TGTGCCTGTCGGCCGGGGCCGGACTATGGCTACACCTTC
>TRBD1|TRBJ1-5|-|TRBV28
CASSFTGGRHQPQHF
TGTGCCAGCAGTTTTACAGGGGGCCGGCATCAGCCCCAGCATTTT
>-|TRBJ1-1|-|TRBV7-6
CASSHSPNTEAFF
TGTGCCAGCAGCCATTCACCGAACACTGAAGCTTTCTTT
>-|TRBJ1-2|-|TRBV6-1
CASTLRDTAGYTF
TGTGCCAGCACCCTAAGGGATACAGCCGGCTACACCTTC
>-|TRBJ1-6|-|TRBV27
CASSLSVTHSPLHF
TGTGCCAGCAGTTTATCGGTCACCCATTCACCCCTCCACTTT
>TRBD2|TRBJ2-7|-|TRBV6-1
CASSAVGTSGRASYEQYF
TGTGCCAGCAGCGCCGTCGGGACTAGCGGGAGGGCCAGCTACGAGCAGTACTTC
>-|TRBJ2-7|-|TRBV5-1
CASSPSDAYEQYF
TGCGCCAGCAGCCCTAGCGATGCCTACGAGCAGTACTTC
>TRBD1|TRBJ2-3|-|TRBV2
CASRTGQSWSDTQYF
TGTGCCAGCAGGACGGGACAGTCCTGGTCCGATACGCAGTATTTT
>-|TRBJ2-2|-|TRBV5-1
CASSPRLGIQRELFF
TGCGCCAGCAGCCCTCGTTTAGGTATTCAGAGGGAGCTGTTTTTT
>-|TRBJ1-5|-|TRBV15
CATSRGSNQPQHF
TGTGCCACCAGCAGGGGATCCAATCAGCCCCAGCATTTT
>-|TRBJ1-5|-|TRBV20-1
CSARRPGTGGNQPQHF
TGCAGTGCTAGACGCCCTGGGACCGGTGGCAATCAGCCCCAGCATTTT
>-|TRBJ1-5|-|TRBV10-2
CASSDTSNQPQHF
TGCGCCAGCAGTGATACGAGCAATCAGCCCCAGCATTTT
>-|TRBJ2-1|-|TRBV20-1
CSASPQGRGDEQFF
TGCAGTGCTAGCCCCCAAGGACGTGGCGATGAGCAGTTCTTC
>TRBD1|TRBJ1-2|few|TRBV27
CASSPLGQGPYGYTF
TGTGCCAGCAGTCCACTAGGACAGGGACCTTATGGCTACACCTTC